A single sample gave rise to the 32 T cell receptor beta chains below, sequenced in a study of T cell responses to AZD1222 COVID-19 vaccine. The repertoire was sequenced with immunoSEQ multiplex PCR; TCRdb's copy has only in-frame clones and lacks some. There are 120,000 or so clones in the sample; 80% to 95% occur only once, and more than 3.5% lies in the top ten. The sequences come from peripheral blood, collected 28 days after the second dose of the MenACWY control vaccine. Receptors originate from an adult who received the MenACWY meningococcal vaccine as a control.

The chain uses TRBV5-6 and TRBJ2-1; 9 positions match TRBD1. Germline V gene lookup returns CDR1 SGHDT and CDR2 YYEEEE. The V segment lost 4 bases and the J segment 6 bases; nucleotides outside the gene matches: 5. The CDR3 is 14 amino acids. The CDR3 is CASSAGTGINEQFF. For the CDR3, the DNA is TGTGCCAGCAGCGCCGGGACAGGGATCAATGAGCAGTTCTTC.

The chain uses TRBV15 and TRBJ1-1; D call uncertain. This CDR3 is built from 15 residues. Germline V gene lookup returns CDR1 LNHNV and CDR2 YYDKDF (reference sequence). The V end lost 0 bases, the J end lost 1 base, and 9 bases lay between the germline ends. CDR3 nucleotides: TGTGCCACCAGCAGAGATTCCCGGAAGAACACTGAAGCTTTCTTT. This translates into CATSRDSRKNTEAFF.

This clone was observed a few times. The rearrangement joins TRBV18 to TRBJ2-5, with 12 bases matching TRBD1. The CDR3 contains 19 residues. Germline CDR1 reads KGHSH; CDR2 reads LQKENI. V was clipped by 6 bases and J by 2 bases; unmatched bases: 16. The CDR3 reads CASSYYQPGQGARQETQYF. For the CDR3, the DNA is TGTGCCAGCTCCTATTATCAACCGGGACAGGGGGCGAGGCAAGAGACCCAGTACTTC.

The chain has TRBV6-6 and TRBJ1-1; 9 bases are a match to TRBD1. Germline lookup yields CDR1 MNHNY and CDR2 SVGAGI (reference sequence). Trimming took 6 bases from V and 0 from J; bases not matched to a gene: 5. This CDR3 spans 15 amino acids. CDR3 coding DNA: TGTGCCAGCAGAGACGGACAGGGGATGAACACTGAAGCTTTCTTT. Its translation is CASRDGQGMNTEAFF.

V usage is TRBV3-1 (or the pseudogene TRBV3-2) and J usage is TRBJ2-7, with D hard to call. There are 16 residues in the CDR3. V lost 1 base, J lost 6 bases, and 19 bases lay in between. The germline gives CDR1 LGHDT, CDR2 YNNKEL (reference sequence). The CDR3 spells CASSQGASEPPVEQYF. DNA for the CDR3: TGTGCCAGCAGCCAAGGTGCCAGCGAACCTCCGGTCGAGCAGTACTTC.

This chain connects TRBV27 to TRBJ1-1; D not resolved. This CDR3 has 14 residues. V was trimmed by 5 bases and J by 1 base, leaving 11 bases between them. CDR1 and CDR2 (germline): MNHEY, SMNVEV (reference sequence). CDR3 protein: CASSPRTPNTEAFF. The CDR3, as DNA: TGTGCCAGCAGTCCTCGGACCCCGAACACTGAAGCTTTCTTT.

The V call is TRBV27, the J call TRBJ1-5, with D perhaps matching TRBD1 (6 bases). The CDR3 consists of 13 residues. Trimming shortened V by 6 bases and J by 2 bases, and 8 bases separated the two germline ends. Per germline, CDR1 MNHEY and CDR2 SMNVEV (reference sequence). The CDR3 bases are TGTGCCAGCAGGCGGACAGGCAATCAGCCCCAGCATTTT. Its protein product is CASRRTGNQPQHF.

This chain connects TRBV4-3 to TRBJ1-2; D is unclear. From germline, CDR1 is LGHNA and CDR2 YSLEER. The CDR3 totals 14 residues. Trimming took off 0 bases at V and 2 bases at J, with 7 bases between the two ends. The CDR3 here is CASSQEVLNYGYTF. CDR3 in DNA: TGCGCCAGCAGCCAAGAGGTCCTAAACTATGGCTACACCTTC.

This chain's CDR3 is CASSLTGQGWYSPLHF. The CDR3 nucleotides are TGTGCCAGCAGCTTGACCGGACAGGGTTGGTATTCACCCCTCCACTTT. J is TRBJ1-6 and V is TRBV5-4; 8 bases match TRBD1. V shed 1 base, J shed 8 bases, and the junction held 8 bases outside the gene matches. Germline CDR1 SGHNT, CDR2 YYREEE (reference sequence). The CDR3 is 16 amino acids.

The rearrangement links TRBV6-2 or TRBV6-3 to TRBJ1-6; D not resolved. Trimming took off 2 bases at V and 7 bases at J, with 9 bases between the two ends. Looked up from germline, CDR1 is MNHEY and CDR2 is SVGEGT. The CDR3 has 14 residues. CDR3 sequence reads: CASSYSVENSPLHF. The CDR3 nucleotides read TGTGCCAGCAGTTACAGCGTTGAAAATTCACCCCTCCACTTT.

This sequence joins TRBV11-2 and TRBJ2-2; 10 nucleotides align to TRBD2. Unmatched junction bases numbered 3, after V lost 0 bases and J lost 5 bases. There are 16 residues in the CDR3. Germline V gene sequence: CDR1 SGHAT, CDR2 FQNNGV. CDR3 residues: CASSLESGRATGELFF. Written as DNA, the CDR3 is TGTGCCAGCAGCTTAGAGAGCGGGAGGGCAACCGGGGAGCTGTTTTTT. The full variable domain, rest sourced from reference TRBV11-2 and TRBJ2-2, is EAGVAQSPRYKIIEKRQSVAFWCNPISGHATLYWYQQILGQGPKLLIQFQNNGVVDDSQLPKDRFSAERLKGVDSTLKIQPAKLEDSAVYLCASSLESGRATGELFFGEGSRLTVL.

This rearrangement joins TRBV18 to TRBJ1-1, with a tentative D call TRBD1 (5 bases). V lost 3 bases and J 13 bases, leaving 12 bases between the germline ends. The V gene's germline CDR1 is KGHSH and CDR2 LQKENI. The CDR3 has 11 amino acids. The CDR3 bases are TGTGCCAGCTCACCGTCCCAGGGTCTTTTCTTT. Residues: CASSPSQGLFF.

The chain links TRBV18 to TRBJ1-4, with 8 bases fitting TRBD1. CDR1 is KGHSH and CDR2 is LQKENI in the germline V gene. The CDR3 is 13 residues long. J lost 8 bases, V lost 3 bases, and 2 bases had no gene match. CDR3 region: CASSPDRGEKLFF. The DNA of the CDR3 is TGTGCCAGCTCACCCGACAGGGGCGAAAAACTGTTTTTT.

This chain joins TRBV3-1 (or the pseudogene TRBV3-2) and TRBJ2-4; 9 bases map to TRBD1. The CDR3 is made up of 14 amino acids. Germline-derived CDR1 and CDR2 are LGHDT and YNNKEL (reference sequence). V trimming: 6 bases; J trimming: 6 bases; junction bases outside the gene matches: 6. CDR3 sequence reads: CASSRTGVGNIQYF. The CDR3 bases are TGTGCCAGCAGTCGGACAGGGGTTGGAAACATTCAGTACTTC.

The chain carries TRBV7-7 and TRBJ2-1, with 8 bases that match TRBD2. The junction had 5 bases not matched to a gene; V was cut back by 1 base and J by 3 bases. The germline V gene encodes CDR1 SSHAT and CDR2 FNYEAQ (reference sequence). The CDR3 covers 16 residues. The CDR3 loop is CASSLGLAGSYNEQFF. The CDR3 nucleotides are TGTGCCAGCAGCTTAGGATTAGCGGGAAGCTACAATGAGCAGTTCTTC.

The CDR3 coding sequence is TGTGCCAGCAGCGCTAACGACGAACTCGCCGGGGAGCTGTTTTTT. Protein: CASSANDELAGELFF. The chain joins TRBV7-9 to TRBJ2-2; D is unresolved. The V gene lost 5 bases and the J gene lost 6 bases, with 16 bases spanning the gap. The CDR3 consists of 15 residues. Germline CDR1 reads SEHNR; CDR2 reads FQNEAQ (reference sequence).

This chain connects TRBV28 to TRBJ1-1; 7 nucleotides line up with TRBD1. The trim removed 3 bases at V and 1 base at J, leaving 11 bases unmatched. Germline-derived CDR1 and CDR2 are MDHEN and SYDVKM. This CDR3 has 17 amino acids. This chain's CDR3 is CASSFEGALRGNTEAFF. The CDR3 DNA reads TGTGCCAGCAGTTTCGAGGGGGCGCTCAGAGGGAACACTGAAGCTTTCTTT.

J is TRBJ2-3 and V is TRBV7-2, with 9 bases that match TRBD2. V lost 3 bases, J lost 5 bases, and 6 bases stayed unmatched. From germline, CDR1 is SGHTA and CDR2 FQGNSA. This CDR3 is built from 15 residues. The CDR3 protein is CASSLGTSWGDTQYF. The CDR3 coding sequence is TGTGCCAGCAGCTTGGGGACTAGCTGGGGAGATACGCAGTATTTT.

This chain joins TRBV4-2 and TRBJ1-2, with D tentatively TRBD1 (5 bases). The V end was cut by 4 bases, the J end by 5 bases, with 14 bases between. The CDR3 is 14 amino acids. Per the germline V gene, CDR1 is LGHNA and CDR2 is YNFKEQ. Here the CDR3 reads CASSRQGSRYGYTF. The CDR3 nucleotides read TGTGCCAGCAGCCGTCAGGGTAGTAGGTATGGCTACACCTTC.

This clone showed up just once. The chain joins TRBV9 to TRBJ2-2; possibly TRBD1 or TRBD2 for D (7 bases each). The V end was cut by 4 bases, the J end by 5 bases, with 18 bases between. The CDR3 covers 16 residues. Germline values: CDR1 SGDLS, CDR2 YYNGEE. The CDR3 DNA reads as TGTGCCAGCAGCCCCTGGGAGGGGGCATATACCGGGGAGCTGTTTTTT. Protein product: CASSPWEGAYTGELFF.

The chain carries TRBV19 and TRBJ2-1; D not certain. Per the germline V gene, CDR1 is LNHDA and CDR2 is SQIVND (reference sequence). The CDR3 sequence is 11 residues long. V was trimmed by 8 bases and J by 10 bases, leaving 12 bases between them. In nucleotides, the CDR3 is TGTGCCAGTTCGAGTAGCCTAGAGCAGTTCTTC. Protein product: CASSSSLEQFF.

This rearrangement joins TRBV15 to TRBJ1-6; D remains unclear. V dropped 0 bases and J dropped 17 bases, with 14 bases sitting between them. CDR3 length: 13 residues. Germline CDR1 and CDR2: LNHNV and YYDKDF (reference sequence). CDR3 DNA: TGTGCCACCAGCAGAGATCGGAATGGGTGGATCCACTTT. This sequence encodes CATSRDRNGWIHF.

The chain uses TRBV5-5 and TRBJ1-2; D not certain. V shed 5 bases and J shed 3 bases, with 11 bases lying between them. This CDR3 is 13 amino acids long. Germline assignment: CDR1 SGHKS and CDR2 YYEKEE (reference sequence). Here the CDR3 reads CASSSARDYGYTF. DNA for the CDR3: TGTGCCAGCAGTTCTGCTCGGGACTATGGCTACACCTTC. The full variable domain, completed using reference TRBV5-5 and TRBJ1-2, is DAGVTQSPTHLIKTRGQQVTLRCSPISGHKSVSWYQQVLGQGPQFIFQYYEKEERGRGNFPDRFSARQFPNYSSELNVNALLLGDSALYLCASSSARDYGYTFGSGTRLTVV.

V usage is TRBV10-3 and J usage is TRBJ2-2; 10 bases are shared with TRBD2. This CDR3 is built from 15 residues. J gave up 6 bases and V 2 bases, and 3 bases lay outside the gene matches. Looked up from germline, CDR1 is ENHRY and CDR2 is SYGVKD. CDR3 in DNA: TGTGCCATCAGTGAGGCTAGCGGGAGATCCGGGGAGCTGTTTTTT. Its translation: CAISEASGRSGELFF.

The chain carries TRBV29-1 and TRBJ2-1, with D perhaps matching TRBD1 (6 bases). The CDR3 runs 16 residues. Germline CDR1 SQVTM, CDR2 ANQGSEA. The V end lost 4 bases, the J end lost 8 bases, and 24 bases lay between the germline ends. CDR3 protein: CSVGAGELLRQYEQFF. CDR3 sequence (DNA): TGCAGCGTTGGGGCAGGGGAGTTGCTGCGACAATATGAGCAGTTCTTC.

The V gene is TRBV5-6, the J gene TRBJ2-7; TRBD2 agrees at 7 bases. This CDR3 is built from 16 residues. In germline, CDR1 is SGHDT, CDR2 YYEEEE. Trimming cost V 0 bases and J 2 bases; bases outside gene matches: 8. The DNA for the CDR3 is TGTGCCAGCAGCTTGGGCTTAAGGGGAGGGGCCTACGAGCAGTACGTC. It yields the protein CASSLGLRGGAYEQYV.

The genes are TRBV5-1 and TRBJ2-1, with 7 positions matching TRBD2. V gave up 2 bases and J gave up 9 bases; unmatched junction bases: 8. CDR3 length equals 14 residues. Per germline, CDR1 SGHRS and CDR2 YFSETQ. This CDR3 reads CASSFGDYMVEQFF. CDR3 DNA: TGCGCCAGCAGCTTCGGGGACTACATGGTTGAGCAGTTCTTC.

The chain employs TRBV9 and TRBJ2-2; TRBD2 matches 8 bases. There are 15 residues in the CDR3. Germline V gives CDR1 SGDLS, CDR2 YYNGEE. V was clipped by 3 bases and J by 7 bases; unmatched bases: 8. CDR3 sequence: CASSASGLRGGELFF. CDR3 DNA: TGTGCCAGCAGCGCTAGCGGGCTCCGGGGCGGGGAGCTGTTTTTT.

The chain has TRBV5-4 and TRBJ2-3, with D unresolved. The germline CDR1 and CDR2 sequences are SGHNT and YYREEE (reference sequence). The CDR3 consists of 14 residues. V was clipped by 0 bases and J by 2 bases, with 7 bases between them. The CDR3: CASSLGFSTDTQYF. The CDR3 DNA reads TGTGCCAGCAGCTTGGGTTTCTCCACAGATACGCAGTATTTT. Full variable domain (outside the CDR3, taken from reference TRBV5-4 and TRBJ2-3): ETGVTQSPTHLIKTRGQQVTLRCSSQSGHNTVSWYQQALGQGPQFIFQYYREEENGRGNFPPRFSGLQFPNYSSELNVNALELDDSALYLCASSLGFSTDTQYFGPGTRLTVL.

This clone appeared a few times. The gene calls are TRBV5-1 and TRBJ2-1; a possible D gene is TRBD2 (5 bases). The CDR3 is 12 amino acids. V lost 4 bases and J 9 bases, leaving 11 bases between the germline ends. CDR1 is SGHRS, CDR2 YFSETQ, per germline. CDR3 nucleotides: TGCGCCAGCAGCGTGGGTGCGGGTGAGCAGTTCTTC. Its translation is CASSVGAGEQFF.

The CDR3, as DNA: TGTGCCAGCAGTCGCACAGGGAGGAAGTACTTC. Residues: CASSRTGRKYF. The chain links TRBV11-2 to TRBJ2-7; D is tentatively TRBD1 or TRBD2 (6 bases each). Trimming stripped 6 bases from V and 11 bases from J, with 14 bases between. Germline CDR1 SGHAT, CDR2 FQNNGV. The CDR3 loop spans 11 amino acids. Full variable domain (missing parts from reference TRBV11-2 and TRBJ2-7): EAGVAQSPRYKIIEKRQSVAFWCNPISGHATLYWYQQILGQGPKLLIQFQNNGVVDDSQLPKDRFSAERLKGVDSTLKIQPAKLEDSAVYLCASSRTGRKYFGPGTRLTVT.

DNA of the CDR3: TGTGCCAGCAGGTGGGGGACAGGGACCAACACCGGGGAGCTGTTTTTT. Translated: CASRWGTGTNTGELFF. The gene calls are TRBV27 and TRBJ2-2, with TRBD1 matching 9 bases. Germline CDR1 MNHEY, CDR2 SMNVEV (reference sequence). The CDR3 is made up of 16 amino acids. The junction had 7 bases not matched to a gene; V was cut back by 6 bases and J by 2 bases.